Listed below are T cell receptor beta chains from one sample, sequenced in a study of monozygotic twins with inflammatory bowel disease. After re-calling the 5' RACE reads, TCRdb lists one entry per CDR3 protein, DNA absent. This repertoire includes under 200,000 distinct CDR3 sequences. Sequencing input: blood. The receptors originated from a human donor with ulcerative colitis or Crohn's disease, or a healthy co-twin of an affected twin (not recorded which). The CDR3 runs from the conserved cysteine through the conserved F or W. Fields, in order: J gene, V gene, CDR3 protein.

j_call: TRBJ2-2; v_call: TRBV5-1; cdr3_aa: CASSQGGSNTGELFF
j_call: TRBJ2-7; v_call: TRBV20-1; cdr3_aa: CSATPGLDSYEQYF
j_call: TRBJ2-2; v_call: TRBV10-1; cdr3_aa: CASLGLYTGELFF
j_call: TRBJ1-5; v_call: TRBV5-1; cdr3_aa: CASSARGDAQPQHF
j_call: TRBJ2-1; v_call: TRBV5-1; cdr3_aa: CASSLTSGVSYNEQFF
j_call: TRBJ2-7; v_call: TRBV12-3/TRBV12-4; cdr3_aa: CASSLWGRSYEQYF
j_call: TRBJ2-1; v_call: TRBV5-1; cdr3_aa: CASSLEQDSHYNEQFF
j_call: TRBJ2-7; v_call: TRBV6-5; cdr3_aa: CASSSPGGTNSYEQYF
j_call: TRBJ1-1; v_call: TRBV24-1; cdr3_aa: CATSDSSEAFF
j_call: TRBJ2-7; v_call: TRBV5-8; cdr3_aa: CAASGSVYEQYF
j_call: TRBJ2-1; v_call: TRBV7-9; cdr3_aa: CASSPGFLIYNEQFF
j_call: TRBJ2-7; v_call: TRBV7-9; cdr3_aa: CASSSGGRGSAYEQYF
j_call: TRBJ1-2; v_call: TRBV7-9; cdr3_aa: CASSPDRHGYTF
j_call: TRBJ2-1; v_call: TRBV7-2; cdr3_aa: CASSPSLLAGGLNEQFF
j_call: TRBJ2-7; v_call: TRBV11-2; cdr3_aa: CASSSRDTSYEQYF
j_call: TRBJ2-3; v_call: TRBV25-1; cdr3_aa: CASSESPSGSTDTQYF
j_call: TRBJ2-7; v_call: TRBV5-1; cdr3_aa: CASSLVRSSSYEQYF
j_call: TRBJ1-2; v_call: TRBV28; cdr3_aa: CASSFRGAPNYGYTF
j_call: TRBJ2-1; v_call: TRBV11-1; cdr3_aa: CASSLGWGSSYNEQFF
j_call: TRBJ2-1; v_call: TRBV5-1; cdr3_aa: CASSLVPRDEQFF
j_call: TRBJ1-1; v_call: TRBV7-2; cdr3_aa: CASSSTDPGQNTEAFF
j_call: TRBJ2-2; v_call: TRBV7-2; cdr3_aa: CASSPRSPGELFF